This TCR beta chain was identified in a study of blood T cell repertoires in COVID-19. Study at large: Samples came from the United States, Italy and Spain, spanning acute and convalescent COVID-19. T cells, B-cell-depleted T cells, or PBMCs provided the cDNA or gDNA that served as material.

The protocol was immunoSEQ multiplex PCR, while the TCRdb copy is restricted to in-frame clones and leaves out a portion. The sample lists hundreds of thousands of clones, about 89% occurring once. This CDR3 has 15 amino acids. V shed 3 bases, J shed 1 base, and the junction held 5 bases outside the gene matches. CDR1 is LNHDA, CDR2 SQIVND, per germline (reference sequence). The sequence was collected from a man in his 60s who had recovered from COVID-19. The sample taken for sequencing was peripheral blood. The chain carries TRBV19 and TRBJ2-7, with 8 positions matching TRBD1. This chain's CDR3 is CASSISTGVSYEQYF. CDR3 coding DNA: TGTGCCAGTAGTATCTCGACAGGGGTGTCCTACGAGCAGTACTTC.